This T cell receptor beta chain was found in a study of blood T cell repertoires in COVID-19. Original analysis: Reference gene primers were amplified, and this amplification served to estimate nucleated cell counts. Produced via immunoSEQ multiplex PCR; TCRdb's table is partial and in-frame only. From that table come the V and J calls and clone size; the DNA was used to work out D and trimming. The sample yields about half a million clones, roughly 89% seen once. The receptor's source is a man younger than 35 with COVID-19, enrolled during active disease. Sequencing used peripheral blood.

The chain's CDR3 is CSVQHRTSGTDTQYF. The DNA of the CDR3 is TGCAGCGTTCAACATAGGACTAGCGGGACAGATACGCAGTATTTT. V gene TRBV29-1 combines with J gene TRBJ2-3; 11 positions match TRBD2. The V gene end was trimmed by 5 bases and the J gene end by 3 bases; junction bases not matched to a gene: 7. CDR3 size: 15 residues. The germline CDR1 and CDR2 sequences are SQVTM and ANQGSEA.